This TCR beta chain was captured by sequencing in a study of beta chain features in type 1 diabetes. Findings and caveats of the study: Highly expressing activated T cells could be over-counted with a cDNA template. Shorter templates might be favored by PCR, equally in patients and controls. TCRB CDR3s from Type 1 diabetes patients were moderately but significantly shorter in all four CD4+ subsets.

This clone showed up just a few times. Its antigen is not identified. Expressed TCRB transcripts were sequenced after all isolated RNA was converted to cDNA. Repertoires were generated with immunoSEQ multiplex PCR, while TCRdb's copy carries only in-frame clones and drops some. The table includes 300,000 or so clones, approximately 13% detected once. Germline V gene lookup returns CDR1 SGHRS and CDR2 YFSETQ. This CDR3 contains 11 residues. The V and J ends lost 6 bases and 0 bases respectively, with 2 bases between them. The V gene is TRBV5-1, the J gene TRBJ2-3; D ambiguous. This TCR was recovered from a woman between 18 and 29 years old with type 1 diabetes. Input material: naive CD4+ T cells from blood. CDR3 protein: CASTSTDTQYF. CDR3 nucleotides: TGCGCCAGCACTAGCACAGATACGCAGTATTTT.